This TCR beta chain was observed in a study of cytomegalovirus exposure and HLA in healthy donors. With 60 Vbeta and 13 Jbeta primers, the PCR was carried out. TCRdb's table, derived via immunoSEQ multiplex PCR, lists solely in-frame clones and lacks some. The table includes some 120,000 clones, around 76% detected once. Germline V gives CDR1 MNHEY, CDR2 SMNVEV (reference sequence). The CDR3 extends over 13 amino acids. Trimming removed 5 bases at V and 1 base at J, with 8 bases between. The V call is TRBV27, the J call TRBJ1-1, with a tentative D call TRBD1 (5 bases). Sequenced: PBMCs. The receptor was isolated from an older woman in good health and CMV-seropositive. For the CDR3, the DNA is TGTGCCAGCAGTGAGACAGAGAACACTGAAGCTTTCTTT. Translated, it gives CASSETENTEAFF.